This T cell receptor (beta chain) was captured by sequencing in a study of T cell responses to AZD1222 COVID-19 vaccine. Findings and caveats of the study: CD4 TCRs covered the whole spike, strongest at regions 160-218 and 743-854. The peak T cell response came first, and repertoires were sampled only after it. Donors were largely white British and mainly female; clonal diversity was possibly underestimated.

In germline, CDR1 is SGHTA, CDR2 FQGNSA. The length of the CDR3 is 15 residues. Deletions cut 5 bases from V and 9 bases from J, with 19 bases between. Remarks on this clone: Its antigen remains unidentified.

Method: immunoSEQ multiplex PCR; TCRdb's copy keeps in-frame clones and lacks some. This table has about 64,000 clones, 80% to 95% appearing once. Source: peripheral blood, taken 28 days after the second dose of the MenACWY control vaccine. This clonotype was obtained from an adult who received the MenACWY meningococcal vaccine as a control. The chain carries TRBV7-2 and TRBJ2-2; D might be TRBD2 (6 bases). The CDR3 sequence is CASSTGAGKQRELFF. CDR3 bases: TGTGCCAGCAGCACCGGGGCGGGGAAGCAAAGGGAGCTGTTTTTT. Filled out from reference TRBV7-2 and TRBJ2-2, the complete variable domain reads GAGVSQSPSNKVTEKGKDVELRCDPISGHTALYWYRQSLGQGLEFLIYFQGNSAPDKSGLPSDRFSAERTGGSVSTLTIQRTQQEDSAVYLCASSTGAGKQRELFFGEGSRLTVL.